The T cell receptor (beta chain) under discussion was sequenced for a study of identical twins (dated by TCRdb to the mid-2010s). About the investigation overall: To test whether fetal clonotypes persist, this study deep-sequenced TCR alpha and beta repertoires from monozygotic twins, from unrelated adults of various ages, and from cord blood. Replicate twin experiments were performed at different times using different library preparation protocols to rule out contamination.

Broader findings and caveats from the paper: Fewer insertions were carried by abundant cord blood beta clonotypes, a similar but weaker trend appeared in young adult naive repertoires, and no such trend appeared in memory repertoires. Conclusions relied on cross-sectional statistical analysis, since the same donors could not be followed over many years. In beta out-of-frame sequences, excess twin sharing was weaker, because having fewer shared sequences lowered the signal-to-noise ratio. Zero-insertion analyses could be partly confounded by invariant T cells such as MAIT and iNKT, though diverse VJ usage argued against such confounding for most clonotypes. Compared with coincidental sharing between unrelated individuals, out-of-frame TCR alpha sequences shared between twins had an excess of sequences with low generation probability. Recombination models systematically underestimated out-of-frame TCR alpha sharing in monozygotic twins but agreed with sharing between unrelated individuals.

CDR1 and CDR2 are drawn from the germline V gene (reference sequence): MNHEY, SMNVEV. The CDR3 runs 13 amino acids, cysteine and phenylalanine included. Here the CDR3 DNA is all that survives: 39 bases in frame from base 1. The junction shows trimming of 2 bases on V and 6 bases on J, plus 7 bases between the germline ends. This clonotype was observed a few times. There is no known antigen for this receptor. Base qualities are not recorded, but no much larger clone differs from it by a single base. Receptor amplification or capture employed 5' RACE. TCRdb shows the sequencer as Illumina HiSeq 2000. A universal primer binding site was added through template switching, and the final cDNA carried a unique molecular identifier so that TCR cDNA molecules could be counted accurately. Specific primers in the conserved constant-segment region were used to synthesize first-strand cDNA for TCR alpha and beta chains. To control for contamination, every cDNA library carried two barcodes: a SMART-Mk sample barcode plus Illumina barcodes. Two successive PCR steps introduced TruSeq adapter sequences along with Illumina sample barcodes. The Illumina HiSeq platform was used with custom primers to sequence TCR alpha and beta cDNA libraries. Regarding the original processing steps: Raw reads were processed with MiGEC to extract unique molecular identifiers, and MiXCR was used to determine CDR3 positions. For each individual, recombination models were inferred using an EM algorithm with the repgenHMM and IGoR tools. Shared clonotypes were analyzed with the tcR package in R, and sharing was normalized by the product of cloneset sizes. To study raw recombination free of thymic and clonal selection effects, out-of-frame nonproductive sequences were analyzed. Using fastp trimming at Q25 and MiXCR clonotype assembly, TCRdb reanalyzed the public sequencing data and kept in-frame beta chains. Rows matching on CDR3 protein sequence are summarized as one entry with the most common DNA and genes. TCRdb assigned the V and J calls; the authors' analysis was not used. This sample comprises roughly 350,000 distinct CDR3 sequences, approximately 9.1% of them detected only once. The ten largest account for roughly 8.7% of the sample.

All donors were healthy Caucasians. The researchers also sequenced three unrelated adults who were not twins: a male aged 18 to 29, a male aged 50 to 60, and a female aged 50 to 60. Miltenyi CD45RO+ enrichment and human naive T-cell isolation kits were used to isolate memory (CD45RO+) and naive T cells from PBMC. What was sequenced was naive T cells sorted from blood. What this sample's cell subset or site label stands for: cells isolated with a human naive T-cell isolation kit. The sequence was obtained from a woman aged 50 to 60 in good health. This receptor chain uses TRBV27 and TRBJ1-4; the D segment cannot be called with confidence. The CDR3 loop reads CASSLGGDEKLFF. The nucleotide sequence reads TGTGCCAGCAGTTTAGGTGGAGATGAAAAACTGTTTTTT.